The next 17 T cell receptor beta chains were all read from a single sample in a study of blood T cell repertoires in COVID-19 (dated by TCRdb to about 2020). Library creation used the immunoSEQ multiplex PCR assay. Sourced from immuneACCESS, this table was stored by TCRdb with only in-frame sequences that have V and J called. A share of the clones is absent; for the studies checked, an unresolved V gene accounts for under half, and the remainder has no known explanation. The sample table shows 150,000 or so clones, and around 89% are seen once. In total, the top ten clones hold 2.5% to 3% of the sample. The specimen sequenced was peripheral blood. The receptors were sampled from a man in his 60s with active or convalescent COVID-19.

This clone appeared once. The chain employs TRBV5-1 and TRBJ2-5; the D gene is possibly TRBD2 (6 bases). The CDR3 runs to 15 residues. In germline, CDR1 is SGHRS, CDR2 YFSETQ. With 4 bases removed from V and 1 base from J, the gap between germline ends came to 14 bases. CDR3 DNA: TGCGCCAGCAGCCTAGGACTATCCCCCCAAGAGACCCAGTACTTC. It translates to CASSLGLSPQETQYF.

This chain links TRBV28 with TRBJ1-5; the match to TRBD1 covers 7 bases. V lost 5 bases to trimming and J lost 3 bases; unmatched junction nucleotides: 7. Germline CDR1 MDHEN, CDR2 SYDVKM. This CDR3 spans 15 amino acids. The CDR3 is CASSDGTDTNQPQHF. The DNA for the CDR3 is TGTGCCAGCAGTGACGGGACAGACACCAATCAGCCCCAGCATTTT.

This clone was seen just once. The chain carries TRBV3-1 (or the pseudogene TRBV3-2) and TRBJ2-7; the match to TRBD2 covers 13 bases. This CDR3 has 21 amino acids. J gave up 1 base and V 1 base, and 16 bases lay outside the gene matches. Germline values: CDR1 LGHDT, CDR2 YNNKEL (reference sequence). The CDR3 sequence is CASSQVPLPGLAGSGSYEQYF. The CDR3 DNA sequence: TGTGCCAGCAGCCAAGTTCCCCTTCCGGGACTAGCGGGATCGGGTTCCTACGAGCAGTACTTC.

J is TRBJ1-3 and V is TRBV4-1; D is unresolved. CDR1 and CDR2 (germline): MGHRA, YSYEKL. The CDR3 runs 17 residues. V was trimmed by 0 bases and J by 4 bases, leaving 16 bases between them. CDR3 sequence reads: CASSQEPVGAGGNTIYF. CDR3 sequence (DNA): TGCGCCAGCAGCCAAGAACCCGTGGGAGCGGGAGGAAACACCATATATTTT.

The V call is TRBV30, the J call TRBJ1-3; D not resolved. Trimming removed 6 bases at V and 2 bases at J, with 17 bases between. CDR1 and CDR2 from the germline V gene are GTSNPN and SVGIG (reference sequence). The CDR3 sequence is 15 residues long. Written as DNA, the CDR3 is TGTGCCTGCAGTTCCCCTCGAGCGCCTGGAAACACCATATATTTT. This codes for CACSSPRAPGNTIYF. The whole variable domain, filled in from reference TRBV30 and TRBJ1-3, reads SQTIHQWPATLVQPVGSPLSLECTVEGTSNPNLYWYRQAAGRGLQLLFYSVGIGQISSEVPQNLSASRPQDRQFILSSKKLLLSDSGFYLCACSSPRAPGNTIYFGEGSWLTVV.

The genes are TRBV9 and TRBJ2-1; TRBD1 might be the D (7 bases). This CDR3 spans 16 amino acids. Trimming cost V 3 bases and J 8 bases, with 21 bases left between them. Germline-derived CDR1 and CDR2 are SGDLS and YYNGEE. CDR3 in amino acids: CASSATTGRELDEQFF. The CDR3 DNA sequence: TGTGCCAGCAGCGCTACGACAGGGCGGGAACTGGATGAGCAGTTCTTC.

Worth noting for this clone: The sample holds other DNA sequences that translate to the same CDR3. CDR3 sequence: CASSLAGTGGGGYTF. CDR3 nucleotides: TGTGCCAGCAGCCTTGCCGGGACAGGGGGCGGTGGCTACACCTTC. V is TRBV7-2 and J is TRBJ1-2; 12 bases line up with TRBD1. The CDR3 has 15 amino acids. The germline V gene has CDR1 SGHTA and CDR2 FQGNSA. The ends lost 5 bases at V and 7 bases at J; junction bases unmatched: 8.

The genes are TRBV9 and TRBJ1-4; tentative D call: TRBD1 (5 bases). CDR3 size: 15 residues. V shed 4 bases and J shed 3 bases, with 13 bases lying between them. Germline values: CDR1 SGDLS, CDR2 YYNGEE. CDR3 region: CASSLSGGSNEKLFF. CDR3 bases: TGTGCCAGCAGCCTCTCGGGGGGATCTAATGAAAAACTGTTTTTT. The full variable domain, completed using reference TRBV9 and TRBJ1-4, is DSGVTQTPKHLITATGQRVTLRCSPRSGDLSVYWYQQSLDQGLQFLIQYYNGEERAKGNILERFSAQQFPDLHSELNLSSLELGDSALYFCASSLSGGSNEKLFFGSGTQLSVL.

V gene TRBV28 combines with J gene TRBJ2-5; TRBD2 is a possible D gene (5 bases). Trimming pared 8 bases from V and 5 bases from J, leaving 18 bases between. The CDR3 extends over 14 amino acids. Per the germline V gene, CDR1 is MDHEN and CDR2 is SYDVKM. The CDR3 is CASGAGSYSETQYF. The CDR3 DNA reads TGTGCCAGCGGTGCGGGTAGTTACTCGGAGACCCAGTACTTC.

As DNA, the CDR3 is TGTGCCAGCAGGGCGACAGCAAACTATGGCTACACCTTC. Translating it yields CASRATANYGYTF. The V and J genes are TRBV27 and TRBJ1-2; TRBD1 is a possible D gene (5 bases). The CDR3 totals 13 residues. Per germline, CDR1 MNHEY and CDR2 SMNVEV (reference sequence). Trimming stripped 6 bases from V and 2 bases from J, with 10 bases between.

The chain uses TRBV28 and TRBJ1-2; tentative D call: TRBD1 (6 bases). There are 11 residues in the CDR3. Trimming took off 11 bases at V and 6 bases at J, with 13 bases between the two ends. Germline lookup yields CDR1 MDHEN and CDR2 SYDVKM. CDR3 residues: CAEQGLDGYTF. CDR3 nucleotide sequence: TGTGCCGAACAGGGTTTAGATGGCTACACCTTC.

This clone was found once. V and J are TRBV29-1 and TRBJ2-5, with D maybe TRBD2 (6 bases). Germline V gene data show CDR1 as SQVTM and CDR2 as ANQGSEA. This CDR3 is built from 12 residues. Trimming took 4 bases from V and 1 from J, leaving 7 bases between them. The DNA of the CDR3 is TGCAGCGTTGGGAGGGGCCAAGAGACCCAGTACTTC. Protein sequence: CSVGRGQETQYF.

The chain carries TRBV2 and TRBJ2-1, with 9 bases that match TRBD2. After removal of 7 bases from V and 9 bases from J, the junction contained 19 bases not matched to a gene. CDR1 SNHLY and CDR2 FYNNEI come from the germline V gene. This CDR3 contains 17 residues. The CDR3, as DNA: TGTGCCAGCATTACGCGGGAGGGCCGCGAGTCCTCCAGTGAGCAGTTCTTC. As protein: CASITREGRESSSEQFF.

CDR3 region: CASSERGRGAFF. In DNA form, the CDR3 reads TGTGCCAGCAGTGAAAGAGGGCGGGGAGCTTTCTTT. This chain joins TRBV2 and TRBJ1-1; D is unresolved. Trimming stripped 2 bases from V and 10 bases from J, with 11 bases between. The CDR3 contains 12 residues. CDR1 is SNHLY and CDR2 is FYNNEI in the germline V gene.

The genes are TRBV5-6 and TRBJ2-2; D is unclear. This CDR3 contains 15 residues. Germline values: CDR1 SGHDT, CDR2 YYEEEE. With 1 base removed from V and 0 bases from J, the gap between germline ends came to 7 bases. CDR3 residues: CASSLLATNTGELFF. The CDR3 DNA sequence: TGTGCCAGCAGCTTGCTGGCCACGAACACCGGGGAGCTGTTTTTT.

This clone was seen only once. The genes are TRBV25-1 and TRBJ1-1, with 7 bases matching TRBD1. Germline CDR1 is MGHDK and CDR2 is SYGVNS. The CDR3 covers 16 residues. J gave up 0 bases and V 4 bases, and 8 bases lay outside the gene matches. CDR3 residues: CASSGPRTGLNTEAFF. The CDR3 DNA sequence: TGTGCCAGCAGTGGACCAAGGACAGGCCTGAACACTGAAGCTTTCTTT.

V and J are TRBV27 and TRBJ1-1, with D unresolved. The CDR3 is 15 amino acids. Germline values: CDR1 MNHEY, CDR2 SMNVEV (reference sequence). With 3 bases removed from V and 11 bases from J, the gap between germline ends came to 22 bases. DNA for the CDR3: TGTGCCAGCAGTTTTGATTGGCGGGAACTGAACGCGGCTTTCTTT. Its protein product is CASSFDWRELNAAFF.